The clone carrying this T cell receptor (beta chain) was counted ten times or more. The sample holds other DNA sequences that translate to the same CDR3. The entry originates in a study of shared clonotypes between healthy human individuals. Sequencing used immunoSEQ multiplex PCR; TCRdb keeps in-frame clones, though not all of them. The sample yields 550,000 to 600,000 clones, roughly four fifths seen once. In germline, CDR1 is SGHDT, CDR2 YYEEEE. The CDR3 length is 16 residues. V was pared by 4 bases and J by 0 bases, with 13 bases between. The sequence derives from a woman between 40 and 50 years old in good health. Some clones in this sample may be carry-over from other donors' samples. The source material was PBMCs. The chain combines TRBV5-6 with TRBJ2-2; D not resolved. The DNA of the CDR3 is TGTGCCAGCAGCCCGGACGGACCCGCGAACACCGGGGAGCTGTTTTTT. Residues: CASSPDGPANTGELFF.